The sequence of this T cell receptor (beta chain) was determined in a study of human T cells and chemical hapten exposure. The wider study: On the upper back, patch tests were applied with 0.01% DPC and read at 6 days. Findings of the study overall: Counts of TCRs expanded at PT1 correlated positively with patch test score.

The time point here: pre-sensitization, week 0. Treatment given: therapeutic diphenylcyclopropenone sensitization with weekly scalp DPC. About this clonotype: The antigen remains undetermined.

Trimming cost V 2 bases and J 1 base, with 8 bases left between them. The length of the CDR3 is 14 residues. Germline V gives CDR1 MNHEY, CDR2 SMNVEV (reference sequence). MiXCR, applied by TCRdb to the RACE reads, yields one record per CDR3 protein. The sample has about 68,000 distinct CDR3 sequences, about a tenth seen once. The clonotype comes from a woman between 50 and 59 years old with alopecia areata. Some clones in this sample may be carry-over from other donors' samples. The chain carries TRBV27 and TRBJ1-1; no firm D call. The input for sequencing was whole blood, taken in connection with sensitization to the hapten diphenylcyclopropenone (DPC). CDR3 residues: CASSLHGPNTEAFF. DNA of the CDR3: TGTGCCAGCAGTTTACACGGACCGAACACTGAAGCTTTCTTT.